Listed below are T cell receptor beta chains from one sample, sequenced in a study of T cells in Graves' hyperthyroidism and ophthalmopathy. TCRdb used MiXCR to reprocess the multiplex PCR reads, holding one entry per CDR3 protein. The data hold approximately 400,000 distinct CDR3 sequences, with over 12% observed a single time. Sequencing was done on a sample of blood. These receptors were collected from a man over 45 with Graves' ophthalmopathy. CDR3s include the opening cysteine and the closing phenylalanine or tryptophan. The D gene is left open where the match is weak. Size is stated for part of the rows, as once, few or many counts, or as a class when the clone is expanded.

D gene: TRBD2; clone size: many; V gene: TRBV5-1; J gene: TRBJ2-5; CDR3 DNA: TGCGCCAGCAGCCGGACTAGCGGGAGTACCCAAGAGACCCAGTACTTC; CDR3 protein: CASSRTSGSTQETQYF
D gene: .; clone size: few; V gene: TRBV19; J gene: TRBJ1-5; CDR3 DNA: TGTGCCAGTAGTATGGGGCAGGGTTGGGAACAGCCCCAGCATTTT; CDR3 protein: CASSMGQGWEQPQHF
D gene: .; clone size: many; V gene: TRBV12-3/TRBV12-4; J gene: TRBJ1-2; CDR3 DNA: TGTGCCAGCAGTTTCTTCTTGGCTAACTATGGCTACACCTTC; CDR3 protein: CASSFFLANYGYTF
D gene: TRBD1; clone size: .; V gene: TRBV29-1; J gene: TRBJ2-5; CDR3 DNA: TGCAGCGCTGACAGGGGCCAAGAGACCCAGTACTTC; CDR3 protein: CSADRGQETQYF
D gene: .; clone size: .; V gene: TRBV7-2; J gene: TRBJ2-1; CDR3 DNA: TGTGCCAGCAAACTCGTGGGGGGGGCGCGGAATGAGCAGTTCTTC; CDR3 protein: CASKLVGGARNEQFF
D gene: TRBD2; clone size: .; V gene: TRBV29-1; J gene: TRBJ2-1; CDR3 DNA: TGCAGCGTTGTCAGGGGGACTAGCGGGAGAAATGAGCAGTTCTTC; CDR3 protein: CSVVRGTSGRNEQFF
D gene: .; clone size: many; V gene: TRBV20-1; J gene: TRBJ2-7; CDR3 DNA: TGCAGTGCTTCAGTCCGTCCAAGCTCCTACGAGCAGTACTTC; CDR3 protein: CSASVRPSSYEQYF
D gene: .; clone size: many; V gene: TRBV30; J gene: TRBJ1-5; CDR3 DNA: TGTGCCTGGAGTAGGGCCCGGGAAGGGCCCCAGCATTTT; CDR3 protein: CAWSRAREGPQHF
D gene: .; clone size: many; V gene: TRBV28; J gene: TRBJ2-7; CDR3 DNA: TGTGCCAGCAGTTCAATTGTGGGGGGTGGGATCAGGGAGCAGTACTTC; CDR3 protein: CASSSIVGGGIREQYF
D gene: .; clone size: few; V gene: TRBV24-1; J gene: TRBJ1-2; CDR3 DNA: TGTGCCACCAGACCGACAGGAGAAAACTATGGCTACACCTTC; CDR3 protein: CATRPTGENYGYTF
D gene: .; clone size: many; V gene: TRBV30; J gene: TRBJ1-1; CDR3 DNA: TGTGCCTGGAGTGTACCTGGGGGCCTCACTGAAGCTTTCTTT; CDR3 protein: CAWSVPGGLTEAFF
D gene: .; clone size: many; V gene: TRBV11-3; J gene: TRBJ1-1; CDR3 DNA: TGTGCCAGCAGCTCGACAGAAAACTGGAACACTGAAGCTTTCTTT; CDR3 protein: CASSSTENWNTEAFF
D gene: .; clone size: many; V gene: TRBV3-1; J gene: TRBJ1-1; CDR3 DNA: TGTGCCAGCAGCCAAGATAGGGCAAACACTGAAGCTTTCTTT; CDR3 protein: CASSQDRANTEAFF
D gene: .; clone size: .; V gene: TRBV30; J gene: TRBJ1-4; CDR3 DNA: TGTGCCTGGAGTGTCAATGAAAAACTGTTTTTT; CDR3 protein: CAWSVNEKLFF
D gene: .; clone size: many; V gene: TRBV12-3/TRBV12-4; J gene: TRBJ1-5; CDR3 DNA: TGTGCCAGCAGTCTATCAGGGGTTAATCAGCCCCAGCATTTT; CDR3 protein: CASSLSGVNQPQHF
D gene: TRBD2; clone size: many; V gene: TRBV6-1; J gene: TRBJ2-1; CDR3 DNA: TGTGCCAGCAGTGCCCAAGGACTAGCGGGAGGCGAGCAGTTCTTC; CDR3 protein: CASSAQGLAGGEQFF
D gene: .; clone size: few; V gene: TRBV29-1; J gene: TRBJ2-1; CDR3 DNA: TGCAGCGTGGGAATCGTGGGAGATAGAAAGCAGTTCTTC; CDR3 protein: CSVGIVGDRKQFF
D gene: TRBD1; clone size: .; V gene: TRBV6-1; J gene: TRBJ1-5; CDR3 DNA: TGTGCCAGCAGGGACGACAGGGCGCGCAGTCAGCCCCAGCATTTT; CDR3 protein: CASRDDRARSQPQHF
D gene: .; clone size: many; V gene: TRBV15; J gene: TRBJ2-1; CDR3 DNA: TGTGCCACCAGCAGGGCTTCTACTGTGGCTAGCTCCTACAATGAGCAGTTCTTC; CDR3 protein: CATSRASTVASSYNEQFF
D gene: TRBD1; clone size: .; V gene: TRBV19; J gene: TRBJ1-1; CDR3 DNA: TGTGCCAGTAGGCTAACCAGCGAGGGGGCCACTGAAGCTTTCTTT; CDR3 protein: CASRLTSEGATEAFF
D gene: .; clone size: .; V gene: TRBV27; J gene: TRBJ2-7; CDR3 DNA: TGTGCCACCCAATCGTTAGCTTACGAGCAGTACTTC; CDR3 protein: CATQSLAYEQYF
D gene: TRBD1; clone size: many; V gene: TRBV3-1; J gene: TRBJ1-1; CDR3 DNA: TGTGCCAGCAGCCAAGCCAGGGGGACCACTGAAGCTTTCTTT; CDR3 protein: CASSQARGTTEAFF
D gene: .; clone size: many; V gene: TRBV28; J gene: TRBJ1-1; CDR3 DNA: TGTACCAGCAGTTCGGGAAGCACTGAAGCTTTCTTT; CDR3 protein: CTSSSGSTEAFF
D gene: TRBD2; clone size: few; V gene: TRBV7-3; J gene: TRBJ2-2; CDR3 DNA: TGTGCCAGCACCAACTCCGGACTAGCGGGAGGATACACCGGGGAGCTGTTTTTT; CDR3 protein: CASTNSGLAGGYTGELFF
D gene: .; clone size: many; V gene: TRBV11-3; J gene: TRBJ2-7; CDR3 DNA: TGTGCCAGCAGCTTATATTCAGGGCCCACCTACGAGCAGTACTTC; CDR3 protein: CASSLYSGPTYEQYF
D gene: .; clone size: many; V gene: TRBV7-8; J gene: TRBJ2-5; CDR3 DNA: TGTGCCAGCAGCCAGCGGGCTAACCAAGAGACCCAGTACTTC; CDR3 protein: CASSQRANQETQYF
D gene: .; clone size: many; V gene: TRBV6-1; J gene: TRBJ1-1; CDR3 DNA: TGTGCCAGCAGTGAACTCACCATGAACACTGAAGCTTTCTTT; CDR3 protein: CASSELTMNTEAFF
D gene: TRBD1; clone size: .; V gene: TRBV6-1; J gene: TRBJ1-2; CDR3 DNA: TGTGCCAGCAGCCAGACTACAGGGGGCTATGGCTACACCTTC; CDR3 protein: CASSQTTGGYGYTF
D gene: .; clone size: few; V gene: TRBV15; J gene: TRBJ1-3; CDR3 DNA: TGTGCCACCAGCATTAGAAGACAGGTCTCTGGAAACACCATATATTTT; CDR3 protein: CATSIRRQVSGNTIYF
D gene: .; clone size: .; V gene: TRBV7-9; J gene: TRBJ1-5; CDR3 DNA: TGTGCCAGCAGCCTTCGGAGACAGGCTAGCAATCAGCCCCAGCATTTT; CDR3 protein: CASSLRRQASNQPQHF
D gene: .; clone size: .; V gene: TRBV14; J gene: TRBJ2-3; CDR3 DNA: TGTGCCAGCAGCCAAACCGATTATAACACAGATACGCAGTATTTT; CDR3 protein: CASSQTDYNTDTQYF
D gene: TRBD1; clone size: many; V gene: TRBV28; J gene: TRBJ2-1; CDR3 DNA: TGTGCCAGCAGTTTCCCGGGACAGGCGCAGAATGAGCAGTTCTTC; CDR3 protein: CASSFPGQAQNEQFF
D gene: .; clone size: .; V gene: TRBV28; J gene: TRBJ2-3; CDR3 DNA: TGTGCCAGCAGCACCGGGACTGAGCCAGATACGCAGTATTTT; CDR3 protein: CASSTGTEPDTQYF
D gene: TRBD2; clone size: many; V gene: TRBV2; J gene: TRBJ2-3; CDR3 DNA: TGTGCCAGCAGCCAAGGCTTGGGGGGGGTAGATACGCAGTATTTT; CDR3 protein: CASSQGLGGVDTQYF
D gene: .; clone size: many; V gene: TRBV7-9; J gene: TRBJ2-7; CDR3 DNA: TGTGCCAGCAGCGGTCGGACACGAGACTCCTACGAGCAGTACTTC; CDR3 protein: CASSGRTRDSYEQYF
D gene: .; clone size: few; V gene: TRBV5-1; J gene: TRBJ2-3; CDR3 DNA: TGCGCCAGCAGCTTGGGACTAACCACAGACACAGATACGCAGTATTTT; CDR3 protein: CASSLGLTTDTDTQYF
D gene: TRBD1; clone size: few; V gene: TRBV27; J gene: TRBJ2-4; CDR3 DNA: TGTGCCAGCAGTTTATTACAGGGGGCCAAAAACATTCAGTACTTC; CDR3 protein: CASSLLQGAKNIQYF
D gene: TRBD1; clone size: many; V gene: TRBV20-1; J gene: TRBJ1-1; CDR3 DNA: TGCAGTGCTAGAGCATTGACAGGGACGAACACTGAAGCTTTCTTT; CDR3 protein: CSARALTGTNTEAFF
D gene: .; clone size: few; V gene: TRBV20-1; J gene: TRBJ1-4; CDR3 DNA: TGCAGTGCTAGAGAGCCCTCCCTTAATGAAAAACTGTTTTTT; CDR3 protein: CSAREPSLNEKLFF
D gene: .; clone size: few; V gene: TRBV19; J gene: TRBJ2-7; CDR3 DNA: TGTGCCAGTATTACAGGGGCAGGGGGGCGGTACGAGCAGTACTTC; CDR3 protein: CASITGAGGRYEQYF
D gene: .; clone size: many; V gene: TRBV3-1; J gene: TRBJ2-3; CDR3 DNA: TGTGCCAGCAGCCCCGGTAGTCGGCGTACGCAGTATTTT; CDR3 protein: CASSPGSRRTQYF
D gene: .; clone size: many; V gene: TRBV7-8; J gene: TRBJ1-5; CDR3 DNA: TGTGCCAGCAGCGTCGGACGGGACCAGCCCCAGCATTTT; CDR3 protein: CASSVGRDQPQHF
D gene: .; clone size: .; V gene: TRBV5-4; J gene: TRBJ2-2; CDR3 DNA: TGTGCCAGCAGCCTCGGAGGGGATACTCTCACCGGGGAGCTGTTTTTT; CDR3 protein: CASSLGGDTLTGELFF
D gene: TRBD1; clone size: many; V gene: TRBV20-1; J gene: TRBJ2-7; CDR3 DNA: TGCAGTGCTAGAAAGACAGGGCGTCTCGAGCAGTACTTC; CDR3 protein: CSARKTGRLEQYF
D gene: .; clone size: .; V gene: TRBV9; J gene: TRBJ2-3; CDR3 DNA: TGTGCGTGTCTTCCCTTTTCTAGCACAGATACGCAGTATTTT; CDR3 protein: CACLPFSSTDTQYF
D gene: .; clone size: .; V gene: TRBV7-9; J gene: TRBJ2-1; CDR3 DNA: TGTGCCAGCAGCCGCTCGGAGAGCTCCTACAATGAGCAGTTCTTC; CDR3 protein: CASSRSESSYNEQFF
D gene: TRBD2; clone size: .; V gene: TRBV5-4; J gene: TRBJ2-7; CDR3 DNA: TGTGCCAGCAGCTTGGCTGGACTAGCGGGAAAGTTGGGCGGCTACGAGCAGTACTTC; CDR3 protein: CASSLAGLAGKLGGYEQYF